Listed below are T cell receptor beta chains from one sample, sequenced in a study of blood T cell repertoires in COVID-19. Repertoires were generated with immunoSEQ multiplex PCR, while TCRdb's copy carries only in-frame clones and drops some. Found here are about 150,000 clones, 80% to 90% of them singletons; the top ten hold about 2.8%. Sequenced input: peripheral blood. The receptors shown here come from a human donor with acute or convalescent COVID-19. The donor label of this sample is uncertain. Both conserved end residues are part of each CDR3. Each record gives: D gene, clone size, J gene, V gene, CDR3 length, CDR3 DNA, CDR3 protein. The D gene is left open where the match is weak. Size values are once, few and many counts, or a class for expanded clones, and some rows have none.

.	.	TRBJ2-5	TRBV3-1/TRBV3-2	15	TGTGCCAGCAGCCAAGGTCAGGGTCGGCGAGAGACCCAGTACTTC	CASSQGQGRRETQYF
TRBD1	once	TRBJ1-1	TRBV19	17	TGTGCCAGTAGTACGACCGGGACAGGGGGCTTTAACACTGAAGCTTTCTTT	CASSTTGTGGFNTEAFF
.	.	TRBJ2-3	TRBV29-1	13	TGCAGCGCCTCCCCGGGTAGCACAGATACGCAGTATTTT	CSASPGSTDTQYF
.	.	TRBJ1-4	TRBV28	15	TGTGCCAGCAGCCCTCAGGGCTCAACTAATGAAAAACTGTTTTTT	CASSPQGSTNEKLFF
TRBD1	.	TRBJ2-2	TRBV6-4	17	TGTGCCAGCAATGTCCTACGGGACAGGGGCTACACCGGGGAGCTGTTTTTT	CASNVLRDRGYTGELFF
.	.	TRBJ1-3	TRBV9	15	TGTGCCAGCAGCGTAGAACCGGGGGGCGGAAACACCATATATTTT	CASSVEPGGGNTIYF
.	.	TRBJ1-1	TRBV30	14	TGTGCCTGGAGGAGGGTACAGCCGAACACTGAAGCTTTCTTT	CAWRRVQPNTEAFF
.	once	TRBJ1-1	TRBV20-1	11	TGCAGTGCTAGATTGCCAGGTATAGCTTTCTTT	CSARLPGIAFF
TRBD1	.	TRBJ2-5	TRBV11-2	15	TGTGCCAGCAGCTTAGCTGGGACAGGGAGGGAGACCCAGTACTTC	CASSLAGTGRETQYF
.	.	TRBJ2-1	TRBV9	15	TGTGCCAGCAGCGTTCAGGGACTGTCTGACAATGAGCAGTTCTTC	CASSVQGLSDNEQFF
.	.	TRBJ2-3	TRBV2	14	TGTGCCAGCAGTGACGCACAGGGACCAGATACGCAGTATTTT	CASSDAQGPDTQYF
.	.	TRBJ1-1	TRBV28	13	TGTGCCAGCAGTTTCACGGGGAACACTGAAGCTTTCTTT	CASSFTGNTEAFF
.	.	TRBJ1-5	TRBV6-4	15	TGTGCCAGCAGTGAGTCGGGGAATAGCAATCAGCCCCAGCATTTT	CASSESGNSNQPQHF
.	.	TRBJ2-3	TRBV7-9	13	TGTGCCAGCAGCGATACAGGAAAAGATACGCAGTATTTT	CASSDTGKDTQYF
.	few	TRBJ1-2	TRBV18	13	TGTGCCAGCTCACCATCGGTGAACTATGGCTACACCTTC	CASSPSVNYGYTF
.	.	TRBJ2-2	TRBV30	16	TGTGCCTGGAGCGCCTTCGCGGACAGTCACACCGGGGAGCTGTTTTTT	CAWSAFADSHTGELFF
.	.	TRBJ1-1	TRBV29-1	11	TGCAGCGCGGAACAGAACACTGAAGCTTTCTTT	CSAEQNTEAFF
.	.	TRBJ1-1	TRBV7-2	14	TGTGCCAGCAGCTTAAGGGAAGCGGACACTGAAGCTTTCTTT	CASSLREADTEAFF
.	.	TRBJ2-2	TRBV3-1/TRBV3-2	16	TGTGCCAGCAGCCAAGTTCCACAGCGGGCGACCGGGGAGCTGTTTTTT	CASSQVPQRATGELFF
.	.	TRBJ1-2	TRBV19	14	TGTGCCAGTAGTATGGCCAGGACTAACTATGGCTACACCTTC	CASSMARTNYGYTF
.	.	TRBJ1-2	TRBV7-2	14	TGTGCCAGCAGCTTCTTCCAGGCTCACTATGGCTACACCTTC	CASSFFQAHYGYTF
.	.	TRBJ2-5	TRBV5-1	14	TGCGCCAGCAGCTTCTCGTCCTCGCAAGAGACCCAGTACTTC	CASSFSSSQETQYF
TRBD2	.	TRBJ2-4	TRBV6-1	16	TGTGCCAGCAGTGAATTTGGACTAGCGGGATTGAACATTCAGTACTTC	CASSEFGLAGLNIQYF
.	.	TRBJ1-1	TRBV10-3	16	TGTGCCATCAGTGAGGCGCGTAAGACAGGGAACACTGAAGCTTTCTTT	CAISEARKTGNTEAFF
.	.	TRBJ1-2	TRBV7-9	15	TGTGCCAGCAGCTCGTGGACAGCACGAACGGGGGGCTACACCTTC	CASSSWTARTGGYTF
TRBD2	.	TRBJ2-1	TRBV7-3	13	TGTGCCAGCAGCTTGACTAGCGGGAGCATGCAGTTCTTC	CASSLTSGSMQFF
TRBD1	.	TRBJ1-2	TRBV19	15	TGTGCCAGTAGTACCCGGACAGGGTACGGCTATGGCTACACCTTC	CASSTRTGYGYGYTF
.	.	TRBJ1-2	TRBV5-1	14	TGCGCCAGCAGCTTGGCTTCCGGGGAGGATGGCTACACCTTC	CASSLASGEDGYTF
.	.	TRBJ1-1	TRBV30	11	TGTGCCTGGAGTTTAGGGGGTGAAGCTTTCTTT	CAWSLGGEAFF
TRBD1	.	TRBJ1-6	TRBV6-4	14	TGTGCCAGCAGGAGGGACAGGGGGAGGTCACCCCTCCACTTT	CASRRDRGRSPLHF
TRBD1	.	TRBJ1-4	TRBV11-2	15	TGTGCCAGCAGCTTAGGGGACAGGATCGGAGAAAAACTGTTTTTT	CASSLGDRIGEKLFF
.	.	TRBJ1-3	TRBV3-1/TRBV3-2	18	TGTGCCAGCAGCCAAGTTTGGTCATCCTCGGGTGGGGGAAACACCATATATTTT	CASSQVWSSSGGGNTIYF
TRBD2	.	TRBJ2-1	TRBV11-1	16	TGTGCCAGCAGCTTCCCCCCGGGGGGCTCCTACAATGAGCAGTTCTTC	CASSFPPGGSYNEQFF
TRBD1	.	TRBJ1-1	TRBV30	15	TGTGCCTGGAGTTCCAAACAGGGGGCAGTTACTGAAGCTTTCTTT	CAWSSKQGAVTEAFF